The rows below give T cell receptor beta chains drawn from one sample of a study of T cell responses to AZD1222 COVID-19 vaccine. Assay: immunoSEQ multiplex PCR; the TCRdb copy retains only in-frame clones and omits some. The sample records some 84,000 clones, around 88% being singletons. The sample consisted of peripheral blood, taken 28 days after the second AZD1222 dose. All receptors come from an adult who received the AZD1222 COVID-19 vaccine. Both conserved end residues are part of each CDR3. A D gene is named only where the DNA matches it firmly. Clone size, where shown, is once, few, many, or a class for clones that have expanded.

TRBV7-2,.,TRBD1,TRBJ1-3,TGTGCCAGCAGCTTAGGGGGGACAGGTGGAAACACCATATATTTT,CASSLGGTGGNTIYF
TRBV9,.,.,TRBJ1-2,TGCGCCAGCAGCGGGGGGCCGCATAGAGGCTACACCTTC,CASSGGPHRGYTF
TRBV27,.,TRBD2,TRBJ2-7,TGTGCCAGCATCCCGGCGGGGGGCTACGAGCAGTACTTC,CASIPAGGYEQYF
TRBV9,.,.,TRBJ2-3,TGTGCCAGCAGCGTAGCCGGGGCCACAGATACGCAGTATTTT,CASSVAGATDTQYF
TRBV4-2,.,TRBD1,TRBJ1-6,TGTGCCAGCAGCCAAGCGGCCGGGACAGGTAGAGGGGATTCACCCCTCCACTTT,CASSQAAGTGRGDSPLHF
TRBV6-2/TRBV6-3,.,.,TRBJ2-7,TGTGCCAGCAGTTACTCGGGTTCGGGGGCCACTATGCGCGAGCAGTACTTC,CASSYSGSGATMREQYF
TRBV19,.,.,TRBJ1-5,TGTGCCAGTAGTATCCCCTACTTTAGCAATCAGCCCCAGCATTTT,CASSIPYFSNQPQHF
TRBV2,.,.,TRBJ2-7,TGTGCCAGCAGTGAGGCTTTAAATTTTATTTACGAGCAGTACTTC,CASSEALNFIYEQYF
TRBV2,once,.,TRBJ1-1,TGTGCCAGCAGACCCCAGGGGTTGAACACTGAAGCTTTCTTT,CASRPQGLNTEAFF
TRBV6-5,once,TRBD1,TRBJ1-1,TGTGCCAGCAGTTACTTGCTTGACAGGGTTGAAGCTTTCTTT,CASSYLLDRVEAFF
TRBV29-1,.,.,TRBJ1-1,TGCACTACGAGATGGGGGCCGGGGACTGAAGCTTTCTTT,CTTRWGPGTEAFF
TRBV29-1,.,TRBD1,TRBJ2-7,TGCAGCGTTGAAGACCCCGGGACAGGCACCTACGAGCAGTACTTC,CSVEDPGTGTYEQYF
TRBV24-1,.,.,TRBJ1-2,TGTGCCACCAGTGACAGGGATTATGGCTACACCTTC,CATSDRDYGYTF
TRBV27,.,.,TRBJ1-2,TGTGCCAGCAGAAACTCTAACTATGGCTACACCTTC,CASRNSNYGYTF
TRBV25-1,.,TRBD1,TRBJ1-1,TGTGCCAGCAGGGGGGACAGGAACACTGAAGCTTTCTTT,CASRGDRNTEAFF
TRBV9,.,.,TRBJ1-3,TGTGCCAGCAGCGTAGGACAGGATTCACGGGACACCATATATTTT,CASSVGQDSRDTIYF
TRBV19,.,.,TRBJ2-7,TGTGCCAGTAGTCGACACGAGCTTTTCGAGCAGTACTTC,CASSRHELFEQYF
TRBV12-3/TRBV12-4,.,.,TRBJ1-6,TGTGCCAGCAGTTTCCGGGACCGTCCCCTCCACTTT,CASSFRDRPLHF
TRBV7-2,.,.,TRBJ2-3,TGTGCCAGCAGCCCAAATTCCCGAGATACGCAGTATTTT,CASSPNSRDTQYF
TRBV11-2,.,TRBD1,TRBJ1-2,TGTGCCAGCAGCTTAGAGGCAGGGGGAAGCTATGGCTACACCTTC,CASSLEAGGSYGYTF
TRBV3-1/TRBV3-2,.,.,TRBJ1-3,TGTGCCAGCAGCCAAGGGATCACTTCTGGAAACACCATATATTTT,CASSQGITSGNTIYF
TRBV6-4,.,.,TRBJ2-3,TGTGCCAGGAACCGGGGCCAAAGCACAGATACGCAGTATTTT,CARNRGQSTDTQYF
TRBV5-5,.,TRBD2,TRBJ2-3,TGTGCCAGCAGCTTGATGGGACTAGCGGGGACAGATACGCAGTATTTT,CASSLMGLAGTDTQYF
TRBV7-2,.,TRBD1,TRBJ2-2,TGTGCCAGCAGCTTAGTGGGCAGGGGGCGCGCCGGGGAGCTGTTTTTT,CASSLVGRGRAGELFF
TRBV7-2,.,TRBD1,TRBJ1-5,TGTGCCAGCAGTCCGACAGGGGCGAATAGCAATCAGCCCCAGCATTTT,CASSPTGANSNQPQHF
TRBV7-3,.,TRBD1,TRBJ2-2,TGTGCCAGCAGCCCTCGACAGGGTGGCACCGGGGAGCTGTTTTTT,CASSPRQGGTGELFF
TRBV28,.,.,TRBJ1-5,TGTGCCAGCAGTTTATTGTCGGGCCAACAGCCCCAGCATTTT,CASSLLSGQQPQHF
TRBV15,.,TRBD2,TRBJ2-3,TGTGCCACCAGCCCCCGATGGACTAGCGGGGGGAAAGATACGCAGTATTTT,CATSPRWTSGGKDTQYF
TRBV27,.,.,TRBJ2-5,TGTGCCAGCAGTTTGTCGACAGGCGGGGAGACCCAGTACTTC,CASSLSTGGETQYF
TRBV12-5,once,.,TRBJ1-1,TGTGCTAGTGGTGTCTTACGGGACGGCGAGTCTCGGGCCACTGAAGCTTTCTTT,CASGVLRDGESRATEAFF
TRBV18,.,.,TRBJ1-1,TGTGCCAGCTCACCACTCCGACTCAGGGGAACTGAAGCTTTCTTT,CASSPLRLRGTEAFF
TRBV20-1,.,.,TRBJ2-5,TGCAGTGCTAGTGCTAGTCAAGAGACCCAGTACTTC,CSASASQETQYF
TRBV28,.,.,TRBJ1-5,TGTGCCAGCAGTTTGGGGCGGCGACGGAGCTCCAATCAGCCCCAGCATTTT,CASSLGRRRSSNQPQHF
TRBV11-2,.,.,TRBJ2-7,TGTGCCAGCAGCTTATCGGGACGGTCCTACGAGCAGTACTTC,CASSLSGRSYEQYF
TRBV18,.,TRBD1,TRBJ2-7,TGTGCCAGCTCATCAACCGGGACAGGGTCCTACGAGCAGTACTTC,CASSSTGTGSYEQYF
TRBV7-9,.,.,TRBJ2-7,TGTGCCAGCAGCAAGGACGTAACCTACGAGCAGTACTTC,CASSKDVTYEQYF
TRBV7-3,.,.,TRBJ1-1,TGTGCCAGCAGCTTAATGGAGAACACTGAAGCTTTCTTT,CASSLMENTEAFF
TRBV13,.,TRBD2,TRBJ2-4,TGTGCCAGCAGCGGCGGGACTAGCGGAAACATTCAGTACTTC,CASSGGTSGNIQYF
TRBV7-2,.,.,TRBJ1-5,TGTGCCAGCAGCCAAGACAAGATCGGCCAGCCCCAGCATTTT,CASSQDKIGQPQHF
TRBV7-2,.,TRBD1,TRBJ1-3,TGTGCCAGCAGCGGAAGGGACAGGGGGAGAAACACCATATATTTT,CASSGRDRGRNTIYF
TRBV3-1/TRBV3-2,.,.,TRBJ1-6,TGTGCCAGCAGCCAAGGGGCGGGGACATATGGTAATTCACCCCTCCACTTT,CASSQGAGTYGNSPLHF
TRBV5-1,once,.,TRBJ2-1,TGCGCCAGCAGCTCCAATTACAATGAGCAGTTCTTC,CASSSNYNEQFF
TRBV7-9,.,.,TRBJ2-7,TGTGCCAGCAGCCCCGTGGGGGGCTACGAGCAGTACTTC,CASSPVGGYEQYF
TRBV5-1,.,TRBD1,TRBJ1-6,TGCGCCAGCAGCCCCGGGACAGAAACCCCATACTCCTATAATTCACCCCTCCACTTT,CASSPGTETPYSYNSPLHF
TRBV28,.,.,TRBJ1-6,TGTGCCAGCACCTACTCTCGGGGGCGTTCACCCCTCCACTTT,CASTYSRGRSPLHF
TRBV19,.,.,TRBJ2-7,TGTGCCAGTAGTATTTGGAGCGGTGGACGATACGAGCAGTACTTC,CASSIWSGGRYEQYF